This TCR beta chain was sequenced in a study of T cells after yellow fever vaccination. Study results and caveats: Post-booster reappearance was seen for most primary-vaccination clones (96% CD4, about 88% CD8).

A remark on this clonotype: Its antigen is still unknown.

The CDR3 sequence is 15 residues long. Germline CDR1 reads PRHDT; CDR2 reads FYEKMQ (reference sequence). With 0 bases clipped from V and 2 bases from J, the junction kept 2 bases outside the gene matches. Researchers made TCR cDNA using 5'RACE template switching, and this step added a universal primer site and UMIs. One entry per CDR3 protein results from TCRdb running MiXCR on the 5' RACE reads. The sample lists about 300,000 distinct CDR3 sequences, around 6.8% seen once, with 15% to 20% in the top ten. This receptor was identified in a man in his late teens or twenties who received the YFV17D yellow fever vaccine. The chain employs TRBV13 and TRBJ2-7; 9 nucleotides agree with TRBD1. The source was PBMCs, collected more than 40 days after the first yellow fever vaccination. The CDR3 nucleotides are TGTGCCAGCAGCTTAGGCGGACAGGGGACCTACGAGCAGTACGTC. It yields the protein CASSLGGQGTYEQYV.